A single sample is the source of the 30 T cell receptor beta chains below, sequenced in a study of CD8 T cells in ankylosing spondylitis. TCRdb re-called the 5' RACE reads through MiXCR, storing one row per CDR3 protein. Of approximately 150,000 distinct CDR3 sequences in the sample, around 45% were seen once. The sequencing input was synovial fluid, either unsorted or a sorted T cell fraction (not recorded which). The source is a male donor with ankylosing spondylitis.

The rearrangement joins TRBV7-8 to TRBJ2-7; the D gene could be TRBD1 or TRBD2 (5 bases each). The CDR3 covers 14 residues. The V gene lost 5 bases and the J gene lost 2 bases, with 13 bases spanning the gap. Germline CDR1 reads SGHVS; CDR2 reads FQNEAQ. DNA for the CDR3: TGTGCCAGCAGCGAAGGGACCGGTGCCTACGAGCAGTACTTC. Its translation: CASSEGTGAYEQYF. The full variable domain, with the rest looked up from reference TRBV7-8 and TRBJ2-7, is GAGVSQSPRYKVAKRGQDVALRCDPISGHVSLFWYQQALGQGPEFLTYFQNEAQLDKSGLPSDRFFAERPEGSVSTLKIQRTQQEDSAVYLCASSEGTGAYEQYFGPGTRLTVT.

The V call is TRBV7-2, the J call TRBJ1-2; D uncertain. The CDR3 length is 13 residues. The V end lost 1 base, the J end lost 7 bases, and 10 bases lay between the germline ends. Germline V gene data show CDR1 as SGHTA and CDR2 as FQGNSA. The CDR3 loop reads CASSLVQGLGYTF. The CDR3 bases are TGTGCCAGCAGCTTAGTACAAGGGCTTGGCTACACCTTC.

CDR3 region: CSARGGLPWGGETDTQYF. The CDR3 coding sequence is TGCAGTGCTAGAGGGGGCCTTCCTTGGGGAGGCGAAACAGATACGCAGTATTTT. The V and J genes are TRBV20-1 and TRBJ2-3, with a tentative D call TRBD2 (6 bases). CDR1 and CDR2 from the germline V gene are DFQATT and SNEGSKA (reference sequence). V lost 1 base, J lost 3 bases, and 23 bases lay in between. The CDR3 runs 18 residues.

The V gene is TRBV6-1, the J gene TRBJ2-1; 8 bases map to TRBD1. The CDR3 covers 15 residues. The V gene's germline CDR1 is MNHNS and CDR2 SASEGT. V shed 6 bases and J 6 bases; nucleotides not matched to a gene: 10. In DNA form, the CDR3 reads TGTGCCAGCAGCATACAGGGACAGGCCTCCAATGAGCAGTTCTTC. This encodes CASSIQGQASNEQFF.

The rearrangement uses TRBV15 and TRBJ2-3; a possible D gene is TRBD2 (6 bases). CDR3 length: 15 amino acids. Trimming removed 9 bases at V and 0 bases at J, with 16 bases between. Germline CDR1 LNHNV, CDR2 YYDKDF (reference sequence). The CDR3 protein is CATKGTWGSTDTQYF. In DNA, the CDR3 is TGTGCCACAAAGGGGACTTGGGGTAGCACAGATACGCAGTATTTT.

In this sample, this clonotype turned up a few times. This CDR3 is CASSAGGGLQYF. CDR3 nucleotides: TGTGCCAGCAGCGCGGGGGGGGGACTGCAGTACTTC. This chain joins TRBV9 and TRBJ2-5; 8 positions agree with TRBD2. The trim removed 3 bases at V and 11 bases at J, leaving 6 bases unmatched. The germline V gene encodes CDR1 SGDLS and CDR2 YYNGEE. The CDR3 runs 12 residues. Full variable domain (rest looked up from reference TRBV9 and TRBJ2-5): DSGVTQTPKHLITATGQRVTLRCSPRSGDLSVYWYQQSLDQGLQFLIQYYNGEERAKGNILERFSAQQFPDLHSELNLSSLELGDSALYFCASSAGGGLQYFGPGTRLLVL.

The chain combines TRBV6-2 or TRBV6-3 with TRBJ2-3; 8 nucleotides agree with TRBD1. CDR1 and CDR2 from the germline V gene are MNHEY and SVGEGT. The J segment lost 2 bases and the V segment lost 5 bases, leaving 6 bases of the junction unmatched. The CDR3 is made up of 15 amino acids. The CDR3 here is CASSRGQGSTDTQYF. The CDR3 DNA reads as TGTGCCAGCAGTCGAGGACAGGGCTCCACAGATACGCAGTATTTT.

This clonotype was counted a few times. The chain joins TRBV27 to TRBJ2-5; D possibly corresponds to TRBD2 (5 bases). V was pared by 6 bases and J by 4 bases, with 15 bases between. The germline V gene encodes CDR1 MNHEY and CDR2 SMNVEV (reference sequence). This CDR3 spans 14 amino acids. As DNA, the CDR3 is TGTGCCAGCAGACCCCTACTAGGCGCAGAGACCCAGTACTTC. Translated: CASRPLLGAETQYF.

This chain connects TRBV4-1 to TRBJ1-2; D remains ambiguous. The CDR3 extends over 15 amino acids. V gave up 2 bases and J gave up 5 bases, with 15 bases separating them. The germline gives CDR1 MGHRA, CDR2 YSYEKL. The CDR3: CASSQTITVRYGYTF. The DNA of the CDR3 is TGCGCCAGCAGCCAAACGATCACTGTACGGTATGGCTACACCTTC.

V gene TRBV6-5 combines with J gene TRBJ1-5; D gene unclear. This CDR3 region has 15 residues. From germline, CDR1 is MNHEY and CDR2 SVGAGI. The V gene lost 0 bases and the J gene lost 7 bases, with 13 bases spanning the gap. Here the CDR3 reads CASSYSGFPGQPQHF. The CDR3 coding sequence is TGTGCCAGCAGTTACTCCGGCTTCCCCGGACAGCCCCAGCATTTT.

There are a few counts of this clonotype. The CDR3 DNA reads TGCAGTGCTAGAGTTGGGAGGGGTGAAAAACTGTTTTTT. Translating gives CSARVGRGEKLFF. The chain carries TRBV20-1 and TRBJ1-4, with D tentatively TRBD1 (5 bases). V was clipped by 1 base and J by 7 bases, with 10 bases between them. Germline V gene data show CDR1 as DFQATT and CDR2 as SNEGSKA (reference sequence). The CDR3 extends over 13 amino acids.

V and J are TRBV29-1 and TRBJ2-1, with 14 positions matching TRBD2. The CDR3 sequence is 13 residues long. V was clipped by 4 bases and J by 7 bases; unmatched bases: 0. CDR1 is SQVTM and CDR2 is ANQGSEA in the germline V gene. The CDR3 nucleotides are TGCAGCGTTGGGACTAGCGGGAGGAATGAGCAGTTCTTC. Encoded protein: CSVGTSGRNEQFF.

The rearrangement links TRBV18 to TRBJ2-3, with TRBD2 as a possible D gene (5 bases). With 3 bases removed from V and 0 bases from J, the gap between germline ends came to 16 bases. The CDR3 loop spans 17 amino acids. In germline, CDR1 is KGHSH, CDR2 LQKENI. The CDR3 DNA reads TGTGCCAGCTCACCCCGACTTGAGGGTGGCAGCACAGATACGCAGTATTTT. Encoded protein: CASSPRLEGGSTDTQYF.

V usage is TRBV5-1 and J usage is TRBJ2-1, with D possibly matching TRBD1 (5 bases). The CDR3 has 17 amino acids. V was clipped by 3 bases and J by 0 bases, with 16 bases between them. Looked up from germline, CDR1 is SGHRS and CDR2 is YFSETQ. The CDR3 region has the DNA TGCGCCAGCAGCTGGGGCCCGGTAGGACCCTCCTACAATGAGCAGTTCTTC. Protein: CASSWGPVGPSYNEQFF.

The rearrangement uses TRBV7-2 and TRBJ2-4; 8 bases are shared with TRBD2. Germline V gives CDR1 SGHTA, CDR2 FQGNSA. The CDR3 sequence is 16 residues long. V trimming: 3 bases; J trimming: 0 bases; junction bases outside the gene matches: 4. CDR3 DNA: TGTGCCAGCAGCTTCACTAGCGGACTAGCCAAAAACATTCAGTACTTC. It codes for CASSFTSGLAKNIQYF. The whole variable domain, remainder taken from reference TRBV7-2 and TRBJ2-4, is GAGVSQSPSNKVTEKGKDVELRCDPISGHTALYWYRQSLGQGLEFLIYFQGNSAPDKSGLPSDRFSAERTGGSVSTLTIQRTQQEDSAVYLCASSFTSGLAKNIQYFGAGTRLSVL.

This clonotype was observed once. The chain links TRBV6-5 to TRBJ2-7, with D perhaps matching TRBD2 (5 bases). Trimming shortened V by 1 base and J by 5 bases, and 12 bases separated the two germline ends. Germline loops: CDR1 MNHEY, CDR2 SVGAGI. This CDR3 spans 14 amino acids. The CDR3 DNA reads TGTGCCAGCAGTTACTGTCGGTGGGGAGACGAGCAGTACTTC. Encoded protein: CASSYCRWGDEQYF.

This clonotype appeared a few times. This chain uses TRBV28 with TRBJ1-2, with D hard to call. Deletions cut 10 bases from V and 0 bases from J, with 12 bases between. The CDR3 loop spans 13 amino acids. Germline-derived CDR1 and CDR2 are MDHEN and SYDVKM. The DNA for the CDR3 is TGTGCCACCGAGTCCTCGTCTAACTATGGCTACACCTTC. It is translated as CATESSSNYGYTF.

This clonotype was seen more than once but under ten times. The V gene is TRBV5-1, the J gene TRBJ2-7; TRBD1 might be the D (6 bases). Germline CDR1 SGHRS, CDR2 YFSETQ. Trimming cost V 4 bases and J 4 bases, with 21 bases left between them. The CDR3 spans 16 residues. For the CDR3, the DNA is TGCGCCAGCAGCCGGAAGGCCCGCAGGGGTGGGTACGAGCAGTACTTC. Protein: CASSRKARRGGYEQYF.

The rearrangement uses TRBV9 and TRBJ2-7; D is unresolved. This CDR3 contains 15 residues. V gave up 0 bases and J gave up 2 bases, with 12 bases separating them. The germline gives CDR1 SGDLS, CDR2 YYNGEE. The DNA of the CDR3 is TGTGCCAGCAGCGTAGGGTACTTCCAACCCTACGAGCAGTACTTC. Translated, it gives CASSVGYFQPYEQYF.

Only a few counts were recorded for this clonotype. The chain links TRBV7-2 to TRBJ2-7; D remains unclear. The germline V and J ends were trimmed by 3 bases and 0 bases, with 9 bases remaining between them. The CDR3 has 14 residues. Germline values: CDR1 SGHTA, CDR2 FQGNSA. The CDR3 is CASSFYATSYEQYF. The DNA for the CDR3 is TGTGCCAGCAGCTTCTATGCCACCTCCTACGAGCAGTACTTC. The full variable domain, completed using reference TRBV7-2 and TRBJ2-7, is GAGVSQSPSNKVTEKGKDVELRCDPISGHTALYWYRQSLGQGLEFLIYFQGNSAPDKSGLPSDRFSAERTGGSVSTLTIQRTQQEDSAVYLCASSFYATSYEQYFGPGTRLTVT.

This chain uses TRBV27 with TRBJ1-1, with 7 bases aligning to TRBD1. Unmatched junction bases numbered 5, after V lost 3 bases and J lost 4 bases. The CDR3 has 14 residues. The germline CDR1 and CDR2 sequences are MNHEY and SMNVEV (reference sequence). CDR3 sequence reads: CASSFRQGSTEAFF. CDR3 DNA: TGTGCCAGCAGTTTTCGACAGGGATCCACTGAAGCTTTCTTT.

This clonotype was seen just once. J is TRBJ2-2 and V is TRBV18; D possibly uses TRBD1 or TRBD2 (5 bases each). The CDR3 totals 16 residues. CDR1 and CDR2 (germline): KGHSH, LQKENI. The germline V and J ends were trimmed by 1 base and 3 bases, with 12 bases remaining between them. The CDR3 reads CASSPRPGPDTGELFF. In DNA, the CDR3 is TGTGCCAGCTCACCACGTCCGGGACCAGACACCGGGGAGCTGTTTTTT. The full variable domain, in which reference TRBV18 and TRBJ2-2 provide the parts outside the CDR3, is NAGVMQNPRHLVRRRGQEARLRCSPMKGHSHVYWYRQLPEEGLKFMVYLQKENIIDESGMPKERFSAEFPKEGPSILRIQQVVRGDSAAYFCASSPRPGPDTGELFFGEGSRLTVL.

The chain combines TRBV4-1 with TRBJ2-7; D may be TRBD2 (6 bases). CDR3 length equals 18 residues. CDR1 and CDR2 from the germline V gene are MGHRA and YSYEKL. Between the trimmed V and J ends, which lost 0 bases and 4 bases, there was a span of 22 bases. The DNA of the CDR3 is TGCGCCAGCAGCCAAGAGGACATCTTGCGGGGCTCGGGATACGAGCAGTACTTC. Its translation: CASSQEDILRGSGYEQYF.

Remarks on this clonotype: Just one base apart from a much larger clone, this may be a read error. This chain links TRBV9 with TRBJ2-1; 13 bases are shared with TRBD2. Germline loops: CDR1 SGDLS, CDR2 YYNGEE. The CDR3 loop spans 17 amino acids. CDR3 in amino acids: CASSVGGLAGAWDERFF. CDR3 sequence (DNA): TGTGCCAGCAGCGTAGGTGGACTAGCGGGGGCCTGGGATGAGCGGTTCTTC. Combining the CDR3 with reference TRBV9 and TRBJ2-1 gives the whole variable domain DSGVTQTPKHLITATGQRVTLRCSPRSGDLSVYWYQQSLDQGLQFLIQYYNGEERAKGNILERFSAQQFPDLHSELNLSSLELGDSALYFCASSVGGLAGAWDERFFGPGTRLTVL.

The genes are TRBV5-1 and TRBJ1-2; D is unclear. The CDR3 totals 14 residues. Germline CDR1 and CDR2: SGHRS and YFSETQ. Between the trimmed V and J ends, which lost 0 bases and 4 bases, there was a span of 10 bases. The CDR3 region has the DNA TGCGCCAGCAGCTTGGCTGGGTCAACCTATGGCTACACCTTC. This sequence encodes CASSLAGSTYGYTF. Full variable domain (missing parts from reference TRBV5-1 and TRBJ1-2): KAGVTQTPRYLIKTRGQQVTLSCSPISGHRSVSWYQQTPGQGLQFLFEYFSETQRNKGNFPGRFSGRQFSNSRSEMNVSTLELGDSALYLCASSLAGSTYGYTFGSGTRLTVV.

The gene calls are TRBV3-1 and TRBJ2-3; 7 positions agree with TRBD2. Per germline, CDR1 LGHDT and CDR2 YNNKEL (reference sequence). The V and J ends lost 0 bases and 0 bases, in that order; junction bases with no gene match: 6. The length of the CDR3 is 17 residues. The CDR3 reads CASSQEPAGASTDTQYF. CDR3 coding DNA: TGTGCCAGCAGCCAAGAACCGGCGGGAGCCAGCACAGATACGCAGTATTTT.

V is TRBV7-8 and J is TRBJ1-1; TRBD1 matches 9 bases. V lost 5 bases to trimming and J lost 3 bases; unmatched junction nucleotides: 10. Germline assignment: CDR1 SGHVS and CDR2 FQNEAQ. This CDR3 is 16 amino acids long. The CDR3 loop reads CASSPPSRDRDTEAFF. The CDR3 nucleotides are TGTGCCAGCAGCCCCCCCAGTAGGGACAGGGACACTGAAGCTTTCTTT.

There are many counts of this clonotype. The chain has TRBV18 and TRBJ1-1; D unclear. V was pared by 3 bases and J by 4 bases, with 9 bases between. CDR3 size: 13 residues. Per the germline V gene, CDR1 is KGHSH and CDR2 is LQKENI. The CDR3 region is CASSPVGSTEAFF. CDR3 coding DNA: TGTGCCAGCTCACCGGTTGGTAGCACTGAAGCTTTCTTT.

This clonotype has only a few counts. CDR3 nucleotide sequence: TGTGCCACCAAGGCTCCAGGGTACACTGAAGCTTTCTTT. It is translated as CATKAPGYTEAFF. J is TRBJ1-1 and V is TRBV10-3; D is perhaps TRBD1 (5 bases). V lost 10 bases to trimming and J lost 3 bases, with 15 bases between them. The CDR3 has 13 residues. CDR1 and CDR2 from the germline V gene are ENHRY and SYGVKD.

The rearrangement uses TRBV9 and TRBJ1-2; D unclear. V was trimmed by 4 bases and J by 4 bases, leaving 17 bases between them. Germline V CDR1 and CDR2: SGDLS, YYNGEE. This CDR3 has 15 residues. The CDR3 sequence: CASSPPRGEGYGYTF. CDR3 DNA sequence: TGTGCCAGCAGCCCCCCGCGGGGTGAGGGCTATGGCTACACCTTC.